The T cell receptor beta chain under discussion was sequenced for a study of blood T cell repertoires in COVID-19. Across the study: Collection of acute and convalescent COVID-19 samples took place in the United States, Italy and Spain. Sources were T cells, B-cell-depleted T cells, or PBMCs; the material itself was cDNA or gDNA.

The CDR3 is 16 residues long. The V and J ends lost 7 bases and 11 bases, in that order; junction bases with no gene match: 20. Germline V gives CDR1 MDHEN, CDR2 SYDVKM. Participants were aged roughly 18 to 100 years from about two dozen US areas. Categorization into cohorts depended on clinical history that participants reported. Produced via immunoSEQ multiplex PCR; TCRdb's table is partial and in-frame only. The sample contains a few hundred thousand clones, approximately 92% of which appear only once. This clonotype was sampled from a woman in her thirties who had recovered from COVID-19. Sequenced input: PBMCs or T cells enriched from blood (not recorded which). The rearrangement joins TRBV28 to TRBJ2-1, with 7 bases matching TRBD2. The CDR3 DNA sequence: TGTGCCAGCACCTCCGGCGGGCTAGCGGACGTCGAAAAGCAGTTCTTC. Its protein is CASTSGGLADVEKQFF.